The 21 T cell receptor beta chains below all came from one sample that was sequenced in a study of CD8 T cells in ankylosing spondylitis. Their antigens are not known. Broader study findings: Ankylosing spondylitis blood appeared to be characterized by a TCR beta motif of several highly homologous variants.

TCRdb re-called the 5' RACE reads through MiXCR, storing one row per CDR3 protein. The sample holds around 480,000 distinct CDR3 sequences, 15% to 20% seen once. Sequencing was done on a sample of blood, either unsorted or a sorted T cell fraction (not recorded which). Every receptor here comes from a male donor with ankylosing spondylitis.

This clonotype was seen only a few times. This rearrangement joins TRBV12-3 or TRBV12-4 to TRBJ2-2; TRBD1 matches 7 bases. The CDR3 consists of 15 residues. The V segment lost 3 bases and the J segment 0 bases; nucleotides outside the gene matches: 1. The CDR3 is CASSLTGSNTGELFF. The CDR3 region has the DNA TGTGCCAGCAGTTTGACAGGGTCGAACACCGGGGAGCTGTTTTTT.

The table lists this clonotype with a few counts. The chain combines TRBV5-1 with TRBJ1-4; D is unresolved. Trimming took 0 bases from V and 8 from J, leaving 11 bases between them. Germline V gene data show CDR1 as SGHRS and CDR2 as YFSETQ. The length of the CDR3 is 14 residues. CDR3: CASSLVRGGEKLFF. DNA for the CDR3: TGCGCCAGCAGCTTGGTTCGAGGCGGCGAAAAACTGTTTTTT.

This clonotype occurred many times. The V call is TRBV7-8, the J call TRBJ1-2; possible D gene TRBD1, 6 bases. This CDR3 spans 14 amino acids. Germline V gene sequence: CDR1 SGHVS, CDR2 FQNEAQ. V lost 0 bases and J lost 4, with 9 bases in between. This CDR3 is CASSLAGGGYGYTF. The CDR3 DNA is TGTGCCAGCAGCTTAGCGGGGGGCGGCTATGGCTACACCTTC.

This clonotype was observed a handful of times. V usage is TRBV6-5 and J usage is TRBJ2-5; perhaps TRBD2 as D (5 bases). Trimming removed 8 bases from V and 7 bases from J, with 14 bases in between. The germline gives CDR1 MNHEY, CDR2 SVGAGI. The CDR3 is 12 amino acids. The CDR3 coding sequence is TGTGCCAGCCTAGGAATCGGAGGGACCCAGTACTTC. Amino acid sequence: CASLGIGGTQYF.

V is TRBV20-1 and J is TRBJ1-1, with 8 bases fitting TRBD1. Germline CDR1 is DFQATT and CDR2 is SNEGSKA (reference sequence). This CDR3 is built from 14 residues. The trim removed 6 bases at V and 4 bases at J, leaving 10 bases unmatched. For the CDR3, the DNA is TGCAGTGCCGCTTCGGACAGGGAGGCCACTGAAGCTTTCTTT. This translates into CSAASDREATEAFF.

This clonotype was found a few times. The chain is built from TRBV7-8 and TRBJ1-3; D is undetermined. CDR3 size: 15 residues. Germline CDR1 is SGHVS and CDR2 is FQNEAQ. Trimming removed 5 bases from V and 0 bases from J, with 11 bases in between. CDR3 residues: CASSPTLISGNTIYF. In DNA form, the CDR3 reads TGTGCCAGCAGCCCAACCTTAATCTCTGGAAACACCATATATTTT.

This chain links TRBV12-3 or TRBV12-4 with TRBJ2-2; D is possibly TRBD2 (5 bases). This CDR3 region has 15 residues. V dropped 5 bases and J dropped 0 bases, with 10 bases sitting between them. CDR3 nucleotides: TGTGCCAGCAGTCGGACTCTCGCGAACACCGGGGAGCTGTTTTTT. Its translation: CASSRTLANTGELFF.

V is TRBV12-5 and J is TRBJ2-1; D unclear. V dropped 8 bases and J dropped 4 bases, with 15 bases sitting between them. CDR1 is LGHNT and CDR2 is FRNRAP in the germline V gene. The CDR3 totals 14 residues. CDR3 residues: CASSQVSPYNEQFF. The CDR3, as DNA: TGTGCTAGTTCTCAGGTGTCCCCATACAATGAGCAGTTCTTC.

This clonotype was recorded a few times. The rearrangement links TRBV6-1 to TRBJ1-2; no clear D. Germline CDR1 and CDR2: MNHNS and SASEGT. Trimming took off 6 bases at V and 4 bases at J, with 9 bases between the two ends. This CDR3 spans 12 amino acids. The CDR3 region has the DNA TGTGCCAGCAGCGCGCTCAGCTATGGCTACACCTTC. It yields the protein CASSALSYGYTF.

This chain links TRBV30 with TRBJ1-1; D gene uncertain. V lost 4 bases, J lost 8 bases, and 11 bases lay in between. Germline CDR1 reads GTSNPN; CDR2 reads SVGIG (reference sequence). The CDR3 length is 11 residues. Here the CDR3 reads CAWTRHQEAFF. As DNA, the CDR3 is TGTGCCTGGACCCGACACCAAGAAGCTTTCTTT.

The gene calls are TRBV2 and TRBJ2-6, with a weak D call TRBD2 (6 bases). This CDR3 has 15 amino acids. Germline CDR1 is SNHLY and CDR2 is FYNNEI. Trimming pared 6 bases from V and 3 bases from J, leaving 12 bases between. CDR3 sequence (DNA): TGTGCCAGCAGGACCCGGGGGTATGGGGCCAACGTCCTGACTTTC. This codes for CASRTRGYGANVLTF.

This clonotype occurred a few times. CDR3 nucleotide sequence: TGTGCCAGCAGTTACGTGGGACAAGGTGGCTACACCTTC. It codes for CASSYVGQGGYTF. This chain joins TRBV6-6 and TRBJ1-2; possible D gene TRBD1, 6 bases. The V gene lost 2 bases and the J gene lost 7 bases, with 11 bases spanning the gap. Germline V lookup: CDR1 MNHNY, CDR2 SVGAGI (reference sequence). This CDR3 is 13 amino acids long.

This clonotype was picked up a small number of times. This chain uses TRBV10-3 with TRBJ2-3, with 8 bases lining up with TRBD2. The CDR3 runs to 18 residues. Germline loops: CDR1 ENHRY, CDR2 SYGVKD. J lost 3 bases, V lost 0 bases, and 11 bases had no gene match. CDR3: CAISESVGSGGPTDTQYF. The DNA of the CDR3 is TGTGCCATCAGTGAGTCTGTCGGCAGCGGGGGTCCGACAGATACGCAGTATTTT.

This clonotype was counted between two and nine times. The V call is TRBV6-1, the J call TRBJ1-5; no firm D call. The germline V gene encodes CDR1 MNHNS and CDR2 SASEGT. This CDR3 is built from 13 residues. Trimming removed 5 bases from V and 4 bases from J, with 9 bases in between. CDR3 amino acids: CASSRSENQPQHF. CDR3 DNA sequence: TGTGCCAGCAGTCGTTCGGAGAATCAGCCCCAGCATTTT.

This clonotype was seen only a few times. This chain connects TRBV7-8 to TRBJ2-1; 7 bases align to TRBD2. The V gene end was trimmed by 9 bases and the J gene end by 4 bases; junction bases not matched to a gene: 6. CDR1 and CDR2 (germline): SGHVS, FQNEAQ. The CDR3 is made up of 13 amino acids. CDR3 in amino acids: CASLAGEYNEQFF. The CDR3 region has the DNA TGTGCCAGTCTGGCGGGAGAGTACAATGAGCAGTTCTTC.

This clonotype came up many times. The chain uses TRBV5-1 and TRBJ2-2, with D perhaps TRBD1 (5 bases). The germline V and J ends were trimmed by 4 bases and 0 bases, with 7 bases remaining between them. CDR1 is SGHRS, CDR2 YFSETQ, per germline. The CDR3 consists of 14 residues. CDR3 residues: CASSKDTNTGELFF. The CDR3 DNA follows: TGCGCCAGCAGCAAGGACACGAACACCGGGGAGCTGTTTTTT.

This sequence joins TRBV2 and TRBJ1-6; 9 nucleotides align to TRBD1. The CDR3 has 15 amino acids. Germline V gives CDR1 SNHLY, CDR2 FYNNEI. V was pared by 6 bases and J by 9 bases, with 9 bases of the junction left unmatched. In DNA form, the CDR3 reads TGTGCCAGCAGCACGGGCGGGACAGGGCGTTCACCCCTCCACTTT. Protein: CASSTGGTGRSPLHF.

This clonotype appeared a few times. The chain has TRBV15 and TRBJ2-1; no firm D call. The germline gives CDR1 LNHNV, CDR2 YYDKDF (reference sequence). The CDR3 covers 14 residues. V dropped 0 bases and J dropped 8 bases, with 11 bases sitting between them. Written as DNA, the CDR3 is TGTGCCACCAGCAGAGAAAGGGAATGGGATGAGCAGTTCTTC. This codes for CATSREREWDEQFF.

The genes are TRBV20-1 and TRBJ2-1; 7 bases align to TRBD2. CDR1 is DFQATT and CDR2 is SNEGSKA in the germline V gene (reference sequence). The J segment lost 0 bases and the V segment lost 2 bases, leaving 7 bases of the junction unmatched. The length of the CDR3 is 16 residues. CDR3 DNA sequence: TGCAGTGCTAGAAATCCAGCGGGGAGCTCCTACAATGAGCAGTTCTTC. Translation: CSARNPAGSSYNEQFF.

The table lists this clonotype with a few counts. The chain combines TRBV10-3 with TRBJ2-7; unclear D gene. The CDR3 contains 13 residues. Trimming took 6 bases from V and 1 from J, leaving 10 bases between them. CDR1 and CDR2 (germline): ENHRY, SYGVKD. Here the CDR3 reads CAIRDDGSYEQYF. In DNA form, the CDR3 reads TGTGCCATCAGGGACGACGGGTCCTACGAGCAGTACTTC.

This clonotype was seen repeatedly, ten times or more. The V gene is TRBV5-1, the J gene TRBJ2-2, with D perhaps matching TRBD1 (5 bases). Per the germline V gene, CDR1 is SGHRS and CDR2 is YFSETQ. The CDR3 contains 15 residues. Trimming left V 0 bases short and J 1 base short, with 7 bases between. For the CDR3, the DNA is TGCGCCAGCAGCTTGGGTGGACAGAACACCGGGGAGCTGTTTTTT. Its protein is CASSLGGQNTGELFF.